These 4 T cell receptor beta chains were all obtained from the same sample, sequenced in a study of cytomegalovirus exposure and HLA in healthy donors. A multiplex PCR was run with 60 Vbeta primers and 13 Jbeta primers. Produced via immunoSEQ multiplex PCR; TCRdb's table is partial and in-frame only. The sample holds hundreds of thousands of clones, approximately 80% seen once. Specimen: PBMCs. The receptors stem from a man aged 30-40 years in good health and CMV-seronegative.

This clone was counted between two and nine times. V gene TRBV19 combines with J gene TRBJ1-1, with TRBD1 as a possible D gene (5 bases). CDR3 length: 15 residues. Germline lookup yields CDR1 LNHDA and CDR2 SQIVND (reference sequence). Trimming stripped 5 bases from V and 4 bases from J, with 17 bases between. The DNA of the CDR3 is TGTGCCAGTAGTCGGACGGGGGTTTGGGGCACTGAAGCTTTCTTT. Translating it yields CASSRTGVWGTEAFF. The full variable domain, with the rest looked up from reference TRBV19 and TRBJ1-1, is DGGITQSPKYLFRKEGQNVTLSCEQNLNHDAMYWYRQDPGQGLRLIYYSQIVNDFQKGDIAEGYSVSREKKESFPLTVTSAQKNPTAFYLCASSRTGVWGTEAFFGQGTRLTVV.

The rearrangement uses TRBV5-1 and TRBJ2-1; 14 nucleotides match TRBD2. The CDR3 covers 16 residues. Germline V gives CDR1 SGHRS, CDR2 YFSETQ. With V trimmed by 0 bases and J by 8 bases, 4 bases remained unmatched. For the CDR3, the DNA is TGCGCCAGCAGCTTGGGACTAGCGGGGGGGCCCGATGAGCAGTTCTTC. Amino acid sequence: CASSLGLAGGPDEQFF.

V gene TRBV10-1 combines with J gene TRBJ2-7; 10 bases match TRBD1. The CDR3 length is 14 residues. The trim removed 6 bases at V and 5 bases at J, leaving 7 bases unmatched. CDR1 WNHNN and CDR2 SYGVQD come from the germline V gene (reference sequence). The CDR3 reads CASSPGTGAHEQYF. Here the CDR3 DNA reads TGCGCCAGCAGCCCCGGGACAGGGGCCCACGAGCAGTACTTC.

The chain employs TRBV5-1 and TRBJ2-3; 14 bases map to TRBD2. The CDR3 spans 17 residues. The germline gives CDR1 SGHRS, CDR2 YFSETQ. The ends lost 2 bases at V and 5 bases at J; junction bases unmatched: 7. The CDR3 DNA is TGCGCCAGCAGCTTCAGACTAGCGGGGGGGCTAGGAGATACGCAGTATTTT. Protein: CASSFRLAGGLGDTQYF.